These T cell receptor beta chains were read from a single sample in a study of T cells in tumors after PD-1 blockade. TCRdb's table, derived via immunoSEQ multiplex PCR, lists solely in-frame clones and lacks some. The sample lists 50,000 or so clones; 75% to 85% were seen once. Sequences were derived from PBMCs, sampled before anti-PD-1 treatment. All receptors derive from a human donor with basal cell carcinoma. The conserved cysteine and the conserved F or W are not part of the CDR3 here. A D gene is named only where the DNA matches it firmly. Some rows mark clone size as missing; the rest say once, few, many or name a class of expanded clone.

size	J	V	D	CDR3
-	TRBJ1-1	TRBV19	-	ASSIKVGTEAF
-	TRBJ1-1	TRBV28	-	ASSGHLASTEAF
-	TRBJ2-7	TRBV28	-	ASVLGGTGSYEQY
-	TRBJ1-6	TRBV2	TRBD1	ASVGQGFAPLH
-	TRBJ2-2	TRBV5-1	-	ASSLDVGDTGELF
-	TRBJ1-6	TRBV2	-	ASSEEANLNSPLH
-	TRBJ2-5	TRBV5-1	TRBD1	ASGQGGQETQY
-	TRBJ2-7	TRBV5-1	-	ASSLTAGSYEQY
-	TRBJ2-1	TRBV7-3	TRBD1	ASSTSGTDRHNEQF
-	TRBJ2-5	TRBV5-4	-	ASSFPGLLGETQY
-	TRBJ2-3	TRBV7-2	-	ASSRWGGGTDTQY
-	TRBJ2-7	TRBV28	-	ASTRRGREQY
-	TRBJ2-7	TRBV28	-	ASKHPSRGEQY
-	TRBJ1-1	TRBV28	-	ASRGGTEAF
-	TRBJ2-2	TRBV5-4	-	ASSLARHNTGELF
-	TRBJ2-2	TRBV7-3	-	ASSLLGGANTGELF
-	TRBJ2-3	TRBV10-3	-	AIDSGTDTQY
-	TRBJ2-1	TRBV6-5	-	ASSYTGGRVSEQF
-	TRBJ1-2	TRBV28	TRBD1	ASSSGAGGGRGYT
-	TRBJ1-1	TRBV29-1	-	SVDVQMNTEAF
few	TRBJ2-7	TRBV9	-	ASSVGHQTPTSEQY
once	TRBJ2-6	TRBV1	-	TSSRQVRSGANVLT
-	TRBJ1-4	TRBV5-1	-	ASSQDTNEKLF
-	TRBJ1-4	TRBV19	TRBD1	ASGPGTAPNEKLF
-	TRBJ1-6	TRBV27	TRBD1	ASSPTTGGLNSPLH
-	TRBJ2-5	TRBV24-1	-	ATSDLSYSQETQY
-	TRBJ2-2	TRBV12-3/TRBV12-4	TRBD1	ASSWGQSRELF
-	TRBJ1-5	TRBV25-1	-	ASSESGQMGNQPQH
few	TRBJ2-7	TRBV27	TRBD2	ASKLAGGYEQY
-	TRBJ2-7	TRBV5-6	TRBD1	ASSLADRDAAEQY
-	TRBJ1-1	TRBV19	-	ASSMGKNTEAF
-	TRBJ2-1	TRBV24-1	TRBD2	ATSRPAGATYNEQF
few	TRBJ2-7	TRBV6-5	-	ASSKGRKSYEQY
-	TRBJ1-1	TRBV19	-	ASSRQPNTEAF
-	TRBJ1-1	TRBV29-1	-	SVEAMLGSTEAF
-	TRBJ1-6	TRBV5-5	-	ASSLVGGHYNSPLH
-	TRBJ1-1	TRBV5-6	TRBD1	ASSLASQGVDTEAF
-	TRBJ1-2	TRBV28	-	ASSTRGPNYGYT
medium-sized	TRBJ1-5	TRBV19	-	ASTTFWGAQPQH
-	TRBJ2-7	TRBV29-1	TRBD1	SVGTGASYEQY
-	TRBJ2-3	TRBV5-6	TRBD2	ASSLRGGHTDTQY
-	TRBJ1-6	TRBV30	TRBD1	AWRGDRGPHNSPLH
-	TRBJ2-5	TRBV5-6	-	ASSLFGGETQY
-	TRBJ1-4	TRBV5-3	-	ARSSKLF
-	TRBJ1-5	TRBV5-6	TRBD1	ASSRQDREILSNQPQH
-	TRBJ2-2	TRBV5-4	TRBD2	ASSRPTGRTGELF
-	TRBJ2-7	TRBV10-3	-	AISESRNRPLEQY
-	TRBJ1-1	TRBV18	-	ASSPPGNTEAF